A single sample gave rise to the 29 T cell receptor beta chains below, sequenced in a study of cytomegalovirus exposure and HLA in healthy donors. In the PCR, 60 Vbeta and 13 Jbeta primers were used. Repertoires were generated with immunoSEQ multiplex PCR, while TCRdb's copy carries only in-frame clones and drops some. This sample carries 90,000 to 100,000 clones, under 90% of them seen once, and the ten largest clones take around 3.8%. Sequences were obtained from PBMCs. The receptors stem from a man over 45 in good health and CMV-seronegative.

There are a few counts of this clone. The CDR3 nucleotides read TGCGCCAGCAGCCACCGCCGGGACAGCTACGAGCAGTACTTC. Translated: CASSHRRDSYEQYF. The chain is built from TRBV4-1 and TRBJ2-7, with 7 bases lining up with TRBD1. CDR3 length: 14 residues. Per germline, CDR1 MGHRA and CDR2 YSYEKL. V shed 3 bases and J 3 bases; nucleotides not matched to a gene: 5.

The chain recombines TRBV7-9 with TRBJ1-1; D perhaps matches TRBD1 (5 bases). This CDR3 is 13 amino acids long. Germline assignment: CDR1 SEHNR and CDR2 FQNEAQ (reference sequence). The V gene lost 7 bases and the J gene lost 4 bases, with 13 bases spanning the gap. CDR3 residues: CASIGAGSTEAFF. Here the CDR3 DNA reads TGTGCCAGCATCGGGGCGGGGAGCACTGAAGCTTTCTTT. The entire variable domain, with the rest obtained from reference TRBV7-9 and TRBJ1-1, is as follows: DTGVSQNPRHKITKRGQNVTFRCDPISEHNRLYWYRQTLGQGPEFLTYFQNEAQLEKSRLLSDRFSAERPKGSFSTLEIQRTEQGDSAMYLCASIGAGSTEAFFGQGTRLTVV.

This clone was counted a few times. The chain links TRBV6-1 to TRBJ1-5; no clear D gene. Germline CDR1 and CDR2: MNHNS and SASEGT. V lost 1 base to trimming and J lost 4 bases, with 17 bases between them. The length of the CDR3 is 17 residues. The CDR3 loop is CASSEDLSRPGNQPQHF. The CDR3 bases are TGTGCCAGCAGTGAAGATCTTAGCAGGCCGGGGAATCAGCCCCAGCATTTT.

The CDR3 sequence: CASSYAGTGKRTEAFF. The CDR3 region has the DNA TGCGCCAGCAGCTACGCCGGGACAGGAAAACGAACTGAAGCTTTCTTT. V and J are TRBV5-1 and TRBJ1-1, with 8 bases aligning to TRBD1. The CDR3 extends over 16 amino acids. V dropped 3 bases and J dropped 5; count of bases not matched to a gene: 12. Per germline, CDR1 SGHRS and CDR2 YFSETQ.

V and J are TRBV6-6 and TRBJ1-1, with a weak D call TRBD1 (6 bases). Germline values: CDR1 MNHNY, CDR2 SVGAGI (reference sequence). The CDR3 contains 13 residues. Trimming cost V 2 bases and J 5 bases, with 9 bases left between them. CDR3 bases: TGTGCCAGCAGTTACAACAGGGAGACTGAAGCTTTCTTT. Its protein product is CASSYNRETEAFF.

In regard to this clone: A read error may produce the germline difference seen at one junction end. This rearrangement joins TRBV7-7 to TRBJ1-5; TRBD1 agrees at 7 bases. CDR3 length: 13 residues. Per the germline V gene, CDR1 is SSHAT and CDR2 is FNYEAQ (reference sequence). The CDR3 DNA follows: TGTGCTAGCAGCTTAAACAGGGGTCAGCCCCAGCATTTT. It encodes CASSLNRGQPQHF.

This chain uses TRBV9 with TRBJ2-3, with 10 bases lining up with TRBD2. CDR3 length: 15 amino acids. V gave up 0 bases and J gave up 4 bases; unmatched junction bases: 2. CDR1 and CDR2 from the germline V gene are SGDLS and YYNGEE. This CDR3 reads CASSVGSGRADTQYF. The CDR3 DNA is TGTGCCAGCAGCGTAGGGAGCGGGAGGGCAGATACGCAGTATTTT.

The rearrangement uses TRBV28 and TRBJ2-7, with D possibly TRBD2 on 5 matching bases. This CDR3 contains 14 residues. Germline V gene lookup returns CDR1 MDHEN and CDR2 SYDVKM. The V end was cut by 3 bases, the J end by 3 bases, with 12 bases between. The CDR3, as DNA: TGTGCCAGCAGTTTGAGGTCCGGACTCTACGAGCAGTACTTC. Its translation is CASSLRSGLYEQYF. Looking up the rest from reference TRBV28 and TRBJ2-7 gives the full variable domain: DVKVTQSSRYLVKRTGEKVFLECVQDMDHENMFWYRQDPGLGLRLIYFSYDVKMKEKGDIPEGYSVSREKKERFSLILESASTNQTSMYLCASSLRSGLYEQYFGPGTRLTVT.

The V call is TRBV5-1, the J call TRBJ2-3, with no clear D. The CDR3 is made up of 13 amino acids. The germline gives CDR1 SGHRS, CDR2 YFSETQ. V gave up 0 bases and J gave up 3 bases, with 5 bases separating them. In DNA, the CDR3 is TGCGCCAGCAGCTTGGCCAGGACAGATACGCAGTATTTT. This gives the protein CASSLARTDTQYF.

The chain combines TRBV19 with TRBJ2-3, with TRBD2 matching 8 bases. The junction had 9 bases not matched to a gene; V was cut back by 3 bases and J by 4 bases. CDR1 and CDR2 from the germline V gene are LNHDA and SQIVND (reference sequence). This CDR3 has 16 amino acids. The CDR3 region has the DNA TGTGCCAGTAGTATGGAGCTAGCGGGCGGCGCAGATACGCAGTATTTT. Its translation: CASSMELAGGADTQYF. The full variable domain, with the rest looked up from reference TRBV19 and TRBJ2-3, is DGGITQSPKYLFRKEGQNVTLSCEQNLNHDAMYWYRQDPGQGLRLIYYSQIVNDFQKGDIAEGYSVSREKKESFPLTVTSAQKNPTAFYLCASSMELAGGADTQYFGPGTRLTVL.

This clone was counted a single time. This chain links TRBV5-1 with TRBJ1-2, with D perhaps TRBD1 (6 bases). There are 19 residues in the CDR3. Germline assignment: CDR1 SGHRS and CDR2 YFSETQ. V was clipped by 2 bases and J by 0 bases, with 23 bases between them. This CDR3 reads CASSLGGRDSSLANYGYTF. DNA for the CDR3: TGCGCCAGCAGCTTAGGGGGTAGAGACAGCTCCTTAGCTAACTATGGCTACACCTTC. The full variable domain, rest sourced from reference TRBV5-1 and TRBJ1-2, is KAGVTQTPRYLIKTRGQQVTLSCSPISGHRSVSWYQQTPGQGLQFLFEYFSETQRNKGNFPGRFSGRQFSNSRSEMNVSTLELGDSALYLCASSLGGRDSSLANYGYTFGSGTRLTVV.

The chain uses TRBV9 and TRBJ2-3; 9 bases are a match to TRBD2. The CDR3 spans 15 residues. The germline V gene encodes CDR1 SGDLS and CDR2 YYNGEE. Germline trimming cut 0 bases from V and 8 bases from J; bases unmatched to any gene: 7. CDR3 amino acids: CASSVEASGTATQYF. For the CDR3, the DNA is TGTGCCAGCAGCGTAGAAGCTAGCGGGACGGCTACGCAGTATTTT.

This rearrangement joins TRBV18 to TRBJ2-3; 7 nucleotides line up with TRBD2. In germline, CDR1 is KGHSH, CDR2 LQKENI. After removal of 1 base from V and 5 bases from J, the junction contained 9 bases not matched to a gene. CDR3 length: 16 residues. The CDR3 loop is CASSPRLAGAIDTQYF. DNA of the CDR3: TGTGCCAGCTCACCACGCCTCGCGGGAGCGATAGATACGCAGTATTTT.

The chain carries TRBV5-4 and TRBJ2-1, with D unclear. Trimming took off 1 base at V and 4 bases at J, with 3 bases between the two ends. CDR3 length equals 12 residues. The germline CDR1 and CDR2 sequences are SGHNT and YYREEE (reference sequence). The CDR3 nucleotides read TGTGCCAGCAGCTTGTCTTACAATGAGCAGTTCTTC. It codes for CASSLSYNEQFF.

With regard to this clone: At one end the junction does not follow the germline gene, possibly because of a read error. The rearrangement uses TRBV28 and TRBJ1-2; tentative D call: TRBD1 (5 bases). CDR1 and CDR2 from the germline V gene are MDHEN and SYDVKM. This CDR3 region has 11 residues. The CDR3 bases are TGTGCCAGCAGTTTCAGGGTAAAATGGTTCTTC. The encoded protein is CASSFRVKWFF.

The genes are TRBV6-5 and TRBJ2-3; a weak D match, TRBD2 (6 bases). Trimming took off 4 bases at V and 2 bases at J, with 13 bases between the two ends. The CDR3 sequence is 15 residues long. The germline V gene has CDR1 MNHEY and CDR2 SVGAGI. The CDR3 nucleotides are TGTGCCAGCAGTTTATTGGGACTCTTCACAGATACGCAGTATTTT. Translation: CASSLLGLFTDTQYF.

CDR3 sequence: CASSFDSYNEQFF. The CDR3 nucleotides read TGCGCCAGCAGCTTTGACAGCTACAATGAGCAGTTCTTC. V and J are TRBV5-1 and TRBJ2-1, with D perhaps matching TRBD1 (5 bases). Germline CDR1 reads SGHRS; CDR2 reads YFSETQ. CDR3 length: 13 amino acids. V lost 2 bases and J lost 3, with 6 bases in between.

The CDR3 here is CASRDRGADTQYF. CDR3 nucleotide sequence: TGTGCCAGCAGAGACAGGGGGGCAGATACGCAGTATTTT. The chain has TRBV19 and TRBJ2-3; TRBD1 matches 9 bases. With 9 bases clipped from V and 4 bases from J, the junction kept 5 bases outside the gene matches. The CDR3 has 13 amino acids. Germline CDR1 LNHDA, CDR2 SQIVND (reference sequence).

The V call is TRBV7-9, the J call TRBJ2-5, with TRBD1 matching over 7 bases. Per germline, CDR1 SEHNR and CDR2 FQNEAQ (reference sequence). V dropped 4 bases and J dropped 1; count of bases not matched to a gene: 3. The CDR3 length is 14 residues. This chain's CDR3 is CASSSGQIQETQYF. In DNA, the CDR3 is TGTGCCAGCAGCTCGGGACAGATCCAAGAGACCCAGTACTTC.

The chain has TRBV28 and TRBJ2-7, with no clear D. The CDR3 length is 12 residues. V gave up 9 bases and J gave up 3 bases, with 12 bases separating them. Germline CDR1 MDHEN, CDR2 SYDVKM. CDR3: CASTNSFYEQYF. DNA for the CDR3: TGTGCCAGTACGAACAGCTTCTACGAGCAGTACTTC.

Only a few counts were recorded for this clone. The chain combines TRBV9 with TRBJ2-7, with D perhaps matching TRBD2 (6 bases). CDR3 size: 16 residues. V gave up 4 bases and J gave up 5 bases, with 22 bases separating them. Germline V CDR1 and CDR2: SGDLS, YYNGEE. This CDR3 is CASSINTGTPTDEQYF. DNA for the CDR3: TGTGCCAGCAGCATTAACACCGGGACTCCAACGGACGAGCAGTACTTC.

The chain recombines TRBV2 with TRBJ1-1, with TRBD1 identical over 10 bases. The CDR3 loop spans 15 amino acids. The germline CDR1 and CDR2 sequences are SNHLY and FYNNEI. Trimming took 6 bases from V and 6 from J; bases not matched to a gene: 10. The CDR3 spells CASSALPDRGAEAFF. The CDR3 region has the DNA TGTGCCAGCAGCGCTTTGCCGGACAGGGGGGCTGAAGCTTTCTTT.

V and J are TRBV27 and TRBJ1-2; D gene uncertain. Germline CDR1 MNHEY, CDR2 SMNVEV (reference sequence). The ends were cut back, 6 bases at V and 0 bases at J, with 8 bases in the middle. The length of the CDR3 is 13 residues. This chain's CDR3 is CASRPQSNYGYTF. In nucleotides, the CDR3 is TGTGCCAGCAGACCACAGTCTAACTATGGCTACACCTTC.

V is TRBV2 and J is TRBJ2-5; 11 nucleotides match TRBD1. This CDR3 contains 13 residues. The V gene end was trimmed by 6 bases and the J gene end by 4 bases; junction bases not matched to a gene: 1. Per the germline V gene, CDR1 is SNHLY and CDR2 is FYNNEI. The CDR3 coding sequence is TGTGCCAGCAGGGGACAGGGGGTAGAGACCCAGTACTTC. Protein sequence: CASRGQGVETQYF. Variable domain in full (rest from reference TRBV2 and TRBJ2-5): EPEVTQTPSHQVTQMGQEVILRCVPISNHLYFYWYRQILGQKVEFLVSFYNNEISEKSEIFDDQFSVERPDGSNFTLKIRSTKLEDSAMYFCASRGQGVETQYFGPGTRLLVL.

The chain joins TRBV15 to TRBJ2-7; D remains ambiguous. The length of the CDR3 is 14 residues. Trimming left V 0 bases short and J 4 bases short, with 10 bases between. Germline loops: CDR1 LNHNV, CDR2 YYDKDF (reference sequence). The CDR3: CATSRDPPLYEQYF. CDR3 DNA: TGTGCCACCAGCAGAGATCCCCCACTGTACGAGCAGTACTTC.

This clone occurred once. V and J are TRBV5-1 and TRBJ2-3; 11 bases map to TRBD1. The CDR3 extends over 16 amino acids. Germline trimming cut 4 bases from V and 2 bases from J; bases unmatched to any gene: 6. The germline V gene has CDR1 SGHRS and CDR2 YFSETQ. Here the CDR3 reads CASSPGTGGNTDTQYF. Here the CDR3 DNA reads TGCGCCAGCAGCCCCGGGACAGGGGGAAACACAGATACGCAGTATTTT.

Notes on this clone: A junction end diverges from the germline sequence, so it may reflect a read error. This chain uses TRBV7-7 with TRBJ2-3; possible D gene TRBD1, 7 bases. Germline V CDR1 and CDR2: SSHAT, FNYEAQ (reference sequence). The CDR3 length is 16 residues. The CDR3 here is CASSPGLMIRQGAQYF. The CDR3 DNA sequence: TGTGCTAGCAGCCCGGGACTCATGATTCGACAGGGTGCGCAGTATTTT.

The rearrangement uses TRBV5-1 and TRBJ1-1; weak D call: TRBD1 (5 bases). Germline CDR1 reads SGHRS; CDR2 reads YFSETQ. The length of the CDR3 is 14 residues. V was cut by 0 bases and J by 4 bases, with 10 bases left in between. CDR3 DNA sequence: TGCGCCAGCAGCTTGGAGGGGCCGAGCACTGAAGCTTTCTTT. The encoded protein is CASSLEGPSTEAFF. Filled out from reference TRBV5-1 and TRBJ1-1, the complete variable domain reads KAGVTQTPRYLIKTRGQQVTLSCSPISGHRSVSWYQQTPGQGLQFLFEYFSETQRNKGNFPGRFSGRQFSNSRSEMNVSTLELGDSALYLCASSLEGPSTEAFFGQGTRLTVV.

This clone has only one observation. The genes are TRBV11-2 and TRBJ1-2; D gene unclear. V lost 1 base, J lost 5 bases, and 11 bases lay in between. Germline V CDR1 and CDR2: SGHAT, FQNNGV. There are 14 residues in the CDR3. Written as DNA, the CDR3 is TGTGCCAGCAGCTTAGCGACCCCAGGATATGGCTACACCTTC. Its protein is CASSLATPGYGYTF.